These 2 T cell receptor beta chains share one sample of origin, sequenced in a study of blood T cell dynamics during melanoma immunotherapy. Time point in this sample: pre-treatment baseline. The assay was immunoSEQ multiplex PCR, and TCRdb's table has in-frame clones only and misses some. The repertoire holds approximately 6,100 clones, with nearly 90% as singletons. The source was blood, collected from a patient treated with checkpoint blockade. These receptor sequences come from a human donor with melanoma.

This clone was observed a single time. The chain carries TRBV9 and TRBJ1-5; D unresolved. CDR1 and CDR2 (germline): SGDLS, YYNGEE. With 0 bases removed from V and 4 bases from J, the gap between germline ends came to 8 bases. This CDR3 is 14 amino acids long. CDR3 bases: TGTGCCAGCAGCGTAGCCCCGGGGAATCAGCCCCAGCATTTT. Translated, it gives CASSVAPGNQPQHF. Complete variable domain (other parts from reference TRBV9 and TRBJ1-5): DSGVTQTPKHLITATGQRVTLRCSPRSGDLSVYWYQQSLDQGLQFLIQYYNGEERAKGNILERFSAQQFPDLHSELNLSSLELGDSALYFCASSVAPGNQPQHFGDGTRLSIL.

The rearrangement links TRBV7-2 to TRBJ2-3; 11 bases are shared with TRBD1. CDR1 and CDR2 from the germline V gene are SGHTA and FQGNSA. V lost 4 bases and J lost 4; bases outside the gene matches: 13. CDR3 size: 18 residues. The CDR3 DNA follows: TGTGCCAGCAGCTCGGACAGGGGGCTTCTTAATTTGGCAGATACGCAGTATTTT. Its translation: CASSSDRGLLNLADTQYF.